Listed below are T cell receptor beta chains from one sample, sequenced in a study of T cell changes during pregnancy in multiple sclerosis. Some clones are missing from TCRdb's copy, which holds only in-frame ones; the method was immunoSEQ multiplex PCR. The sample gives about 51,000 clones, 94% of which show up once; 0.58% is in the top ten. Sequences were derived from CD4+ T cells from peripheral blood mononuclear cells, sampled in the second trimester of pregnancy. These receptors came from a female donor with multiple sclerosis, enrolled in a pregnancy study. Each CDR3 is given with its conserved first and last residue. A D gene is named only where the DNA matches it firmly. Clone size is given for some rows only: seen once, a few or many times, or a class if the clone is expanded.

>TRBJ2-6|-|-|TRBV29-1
TGCAGCACAGATGACGGCCGGGGAGGGGCCAACGTCCTGACTTTC
CSTDDGRGGANVLTF
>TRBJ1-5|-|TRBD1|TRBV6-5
TGTGCCAGCAGTTACAGGGGGCTCAATCAGCCCCAGCATTTT
CASSYRGLNQPQHF
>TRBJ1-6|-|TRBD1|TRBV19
TGTGCCAGTAGTATCGGGGGGACAGGGATCTCCTATAATTCACCCCTCCACTTT
CASSIGGTGISYNSPLHF
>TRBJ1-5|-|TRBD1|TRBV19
TGTGCCAGTAGCCTGACAGGGGACAATCAGCCCCAGCATTTT
CASSLTGDNQPQHF
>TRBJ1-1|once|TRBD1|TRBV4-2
TGTGCCAGCAGCCGAGGACAGGGAGTTCCCCTTGAAGCTTTCTTT
CASSRGQGVPLEAFF
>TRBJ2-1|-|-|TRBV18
TGTGCCAGCTCACCACCCTCGCGAGGGAATGAGCAGTTCTTC
CASSPPSRGNEQFF
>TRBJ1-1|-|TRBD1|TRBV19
TGTGCCACGACTCAACAGGGGTTGAACACTGAAGCTTTCTTT
CATTQQGLNTEAFF
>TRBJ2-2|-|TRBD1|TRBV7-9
TGTGCCAGCACCGCCGGGACAGGGGGAAACACCGGGGAGCTGTTTTTT
CASTAGTGGNTGELFF
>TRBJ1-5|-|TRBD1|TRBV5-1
TGCGCCAGCATCCCGCTAGTTTGGACAGGGTATCAGCCCCAGCATTTT
CASIPLVWTGYQPQHF
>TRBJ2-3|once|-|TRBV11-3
TGTGCCAGCAGCTTAGGGGGGGGGCCTATCGGTGCAGATACGCAGTATTTT
CASSLGGGPIGADTQYF
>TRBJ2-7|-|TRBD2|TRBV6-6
TGTGCCAGCAGTTACTCGATGCGGGGGATAATCGACGAGCAGTACTTC
CASSYSMRGIIDEQYF
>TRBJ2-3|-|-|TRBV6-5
TGTGCCAGCAGTTACTCGGGGGCACGCACAGATACGCAGTATTTT
CASSYSGARTDTQYF
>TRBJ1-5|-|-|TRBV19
TGTGCCAGTAGTAGTACCCCCTGGGGCGGGGGCAATCAGCCCCAGCATTTT
CASSSTPWGGGNQPQHF
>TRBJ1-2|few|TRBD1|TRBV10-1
TGCGCCAGCACCTTGACAGGGATTCAGGGCTACACCTTC
CASTLTGIQGYTF
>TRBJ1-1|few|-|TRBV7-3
TGTGCCAGCAGCTTACTAGGGAACACTGAAGCTTTCTTT
CASSLLGNTEAFF
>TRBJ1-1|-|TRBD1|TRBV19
TGTGCCAGTAGTACGGGACAGGGGGCGAACACTGAAGCTTTCTTT
CASSTGQGANTEAFF
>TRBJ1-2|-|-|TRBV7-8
TGTGCCAGCAGCTCGGCGGATTTCTATGGCTACACCTTC
CASSSADFYGYTF
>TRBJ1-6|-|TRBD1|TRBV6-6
TGTGCCAGCAGTTACTCCGGGACAGGGACCTCACCCCTCCACTTT
CASSYSGTGTSPLHF
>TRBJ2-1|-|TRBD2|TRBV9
TGTGCCAGCAGCGTCCGGGACTACTCCTACAATGAGCAGTTCTTC
CASSVRDYSYNEQFF
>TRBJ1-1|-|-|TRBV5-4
TGTGCCAGCAGCTTAGGGACATCGAACACTGAAGCTTTCTTT
CASSLGTSNTEAFF
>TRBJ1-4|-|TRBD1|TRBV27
TGTGCCAGCAGTCCCCGCTCGACAGGGAATGAAAAACTGTTTTTT
CASSPRSTGNEKLFF
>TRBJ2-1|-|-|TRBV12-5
TGTGCTAGTGGCCCCCCGGGATCAAGCCTTAATGAGCAGTTCTTC
CASGPPGSSLNEQFF
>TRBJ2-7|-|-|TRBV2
TGTGCCAGCGGACCCGAACAGGGCGCCTACGAGCAGTACTTC
CASGPEQGAYEQYF
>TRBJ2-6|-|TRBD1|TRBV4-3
TGCGCCAGCAGCCAAATCGTACTCGGGACAGCTTGGGCTGGGGCCAACGTCCTGACTTTC
CASSQIVLGTAWAGANVLTF
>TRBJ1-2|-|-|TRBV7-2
TGTGCCAGCAGCTTAGGGTCAGGGCTATCTGGCTACACCTTC
CASSLGSGLSGYTF
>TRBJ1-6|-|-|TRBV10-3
TGTGCCACCGCGCGACTCCAGGGTTCTCATAATTCACCCCTCCACTTT
CATARLQGSHNSPLHF
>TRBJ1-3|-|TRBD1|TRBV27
TGTGCCAGCAGTCTGTCGACAGGGGCTGGAAACACCATATATTTT
CASSLSTGAGNTIYF
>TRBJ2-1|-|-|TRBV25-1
TGTGCCAGCAGTGAATCCAAGCAGTTCTTC
CASSESKQFF